This T cell receptor beta chain was documented in a study of control samples from healthy donors and cancer patients. Measured with immunoSEQ multiplex PCR; TCRdb has only the in-frame clones, and not every one. The sample has about 120,000 clones; about 83% are singletons. Germline V gene lookup returns CDR1 SGHDN and CDR2 FVKESK. V was cut by 1 base and J by 7 bases, with 10 bases left in between. The CDR3 consists of 13 residues. The specimen was blood. This chain uses TRBV14 with TRBJ1-2; no definite D call. The origin of this receptor is a man between 25 and 39 years old in good health. The CDR3 loop is CASSQVGVGGYTF. The CDR3, as DNA: TGTGCCAGCAGCCAAGTTGGGGTGGGTGGCTACACCTTC.